Presented here are 17 T cell receptor beta chains from one specimen sequenced in a study of pediatric ulcerative colitis. Some clones are missing from TCRdb's copy, which holds only in-frame ones; the method was immunoSEQ multiplex PCR. The sample shows about 36,000 clones, around four fifths of them seen only once. The rectum was sampled with one to two pinch biopsies at colonoscopy. The specimen sequenced was gut tissue. These receptors all come from a boy between 5 and 17 years old with moderate ulcerative colitis.

The rearrangement joins TRBV5-1 to TRBJ2-1, with TRBD1 identical over 8 bases. The V gene end was trimmed by 4 bases and the J gene end by 8 bases; junction bases not matched to a gene: 5. CDR1 SGHRS and CDR2 YFSETQ come from the germline V gene. This CDR3 is built from 13 residues. CDR3 amino acids: CASSRNRGDEQFF. The CDR3 DNA is TGCGCCAGCAGCAGGAACAGGGGGGATGAGCAGTTCTTC.

This clone was seen more than once but under ten times. J is TRBJ2-3 and V is TRBV28, with 8 bases aligning to TRBD2. The J segment lost 3 bases and the V segment lost 6 bases, leaving 2 bases of the junction unmatched. From germline, CDR1 is MDHEN and CDR2 SYDVKM. This CDR3 has 13 residues. This CDR3 reads CASSGRETDTQYF. The CDR3 DNA reads TGTGCCAGCAGCGGGAGGGAGACAGATACGCAGTATTTT.

This chain joins TRBV6-5 and TRBJ1-2, with unresolved D. Trimming stripped 3 bases from V and 4 bases from J, with 12 bases between. From germline, CDR1 is MNHEY and CDR2 SVGAGI. This CDR3 contains 14 residues. The CDR3: CASSYMGGGYGYTF. In DNA form, the CDR3 reads TGTGCCAGCAGTTATATGGGAGGAGGCTATGGCTACACCTTC.

The V and J genes are TRBV4-1 and TRBJ2-1; D may correspond to TRBD1 or TRBD2 (6 bases each). V was trimmed by 2 bases and J by 4 bases, leaving 18 bases between them. Germline V gives CDR1 MGHRA, CDR2 YSYEKL. CDR3 length equals 17 residues. CDR3 loop: CASSQHLGGTKYNEQFF. Written as DNA, the CDR3 is TGCGCCAGCAGCCAACACCTCGGGGGCACCAAATACAATGAGCAGTTCTTC.

This clone was counted only a few times. The chain links TRBV5-1 to TRBJ2-2; D gene ambiguous. Germline CDR1 and CDR2: SGHRS and YFSETQ. The CDR3 contains 15 residues. V lost 4 bases and J 1 base, leaving 11 bases between the germline ends. The CDR3 is CASSRYSGNTGELFF. CDR3 in DNA: TGCGCCAGCAGCCGGTATTCAGGGAACACCGGGGAGCTGTTTTTT.

This rearrangement joins TRBV5-6 to TRBJ1-2; TRBD1 might be the D (5 bases). V was cut by 3 bases and J by 8 bases, with 14 bases left in between. The CDR3 runs 13 residues. Germline CDR1 reads SGHDT; CDR2 reads YYEEEE. The CDR3 DNA reads as TGTGCCAGCAGCTCCTCGGGGCTCGACGGCTACACCTTC. It yields the protein CASSSSGLDGYTF. The full variable domain, in which reference TRBV5-6 and TRBJ1-2 provide the parts outside the CDR3, is DAGVTQSPTHLIKTRGQQVTLRCSPKSGHDTVSWYQQALGQGPQFIFQYYEEEERQRGNFPDRFSGHQFPNYSSELNVNALLLGDSALYLCASSSSGLDGYTFGSGTRLTVV.

CDR3 coding DNA: TGTGCCAGCAGCTTAGTCAGCCAGACTAACTACGAGCAGTACTTC. Translation gives CASSLVSQTNYEQYF. V usage is TRBV7-9 and J usage is TRBJ2-7; D possibly corresponds to TRBD2 (5 bases). In germline, CDR1 is SEHNR, CDR2 FQNEAQ (reference sequence). V lost 1 base to trimming and J lost 3 bases, with 13 bases between them. This CDR3 region has 15 residues.

Only a few counts were recorded for this clone. V usage is TRBV7-8 and J usage is TRBJ1-5; D possibly corresponds to TRBD1 (6 bases). Germline V gene lookup returns CDR1 SGHVS and CDR2 FQNEAQ. The CDR3 length is 13 residues. V was shortened by 0 bases and J by 7 bases, with 7 bases between the two germline ends. CDR3 protein: CASSLARGQPQHF. The CDR3 bases are TGTGCCAGCAGCTTAGCCAGGGGACAGCCCCAGCATTTT.

The chain employs TRBV4-1 and TRBJ1-4, with 10 positions matching TRBD1. The CDR3 sequence is 17 residues long. V trimming: 1 base; J trimming: 5 bases; junction bases outside the gene matches: 7. CDR1 is MGHRA and CDR2 is YSYEKL in the germline V gene. CDR3 sequence: CASSQAARTGGNEKLFF. The CDR3 DNA reads TGCGCCAGCAGCCAAGCGGCCCGGACAGGGGGAAATGAAAAACTGTTTTTT.

The chain couples TRBV10-3 to TRBJ2-3; perhaps TRBD1 as D (6 bases). Trimming took 9 bases from V and 5 from J, leaving 12 bases between them. The CDR3 sequence is 12 residues long. Per germline, CDR1 ENHRY and CDR2 SYGVKD. The CDR3 region has the DNA TGTGCCATATACAGGGACGGAGATACGCAGTATTTT. Translating gives CAIYRDGDTQYF.

The rearrangement joins TRBV5-1 to TRBJ2-2; 8 bases are a match to TRBD2. There are 16 residues in the CDR3. Losses at the gene ends were 1 base for V and 2 bases for J; bases not matched to a gene: 4. CDR1 SGHRS and CDR2 YFSETQ come from the germline V gene. CDR3 protein: CASSLTAGGNTGELFF. In DNA, the CDR3 is TGCGCCAGCAGCTTGACGGCGGGAGGAAACACCGGGGAGCTGTTTTTT.

The genes are TRBV5-1 and TRBJ1-3; no reliable D call. The CDR3 is made up of 14 amino acids. CDR1 and CDR2 (germline): SGHRS, YFSETQ. The V end lost 0 bases, the J end lost 7 bases, and 11 bases lay between the germline ends. The CDR3 spells CASSLESQGNTIYF. CDR3 coding DNA: TGCGCCAGCAGCTTGGAGTCACAAGGGAACACCATATATTTT.

V and J are TRBV6-4 and TRBJ1-1, with 8 bases identical to TRBD1. The V gene end was trimmed by 4 bases and the J gene end by 1 base; junction bases not matched to a gene: 5. The CDR3 has 15 residues. CDR1 and CDR2 from the germline V gene are MRHNA and SNTAGT. The CDR3 bases are TGTGCCAGCAGTGCACAGGGGGAAAAGAACACTGAAGCTTTCTTT. It codes for CASSAQGEKNTEAFF.

The V call is TRBV28, the J call TRBJ2-3; TRBD2 is a possible D gene (5 bases). The CDR3 consists of 15 residues. Germline V lookup: CDR1 MDHEN, CDR2 SYDVKM. V lost 7 bases and J 5 bases, leaving 19 bases between the germline ends. The CDR3: CASTFLGRGGDTQYF. The CDR3 region has the DNA TGTGCCAGCACCTTTTTGGGGAGAGGAGGAGATACGCAGTATTTT.

The chain combines TRBV30 with TRBJ1-1; no definite D call. V lost 0 bases to trimming and J lost 1 base, with 12 bases between them. Germline lookup yields CDR1 GTSNPN and CDR2 SVGIG (reference sequence). The length of the CDR3 is 15 residues. The CDR3 is CAWSVIRVGNTEAFF. CDR3 bases: TGTGCCTGGAGTGTAATAAGGGTCGGGAACACTGAAGCTTTCTTT.

The chain couples TRBV6-1 to TRBJ1-3; TRBD1 matches 7 bases. The junction had 6 bases not matched to a gene; V was cut back by 6 bases and J by 1 base. CDR1 and CDR2 from the germline V gene are MNHNS and SASEGT. The CDR3 runs 15 residues. CDR3 sequence reads: CASRTGTDSGNTIYF. For the CDR3, the DNA is TGTGCCAGCAGGACCGGGACAGATTCTGGAAACACCATATATTTT.

This chain links TRBV10-1 with TRBJ1-4; TRBD1 aligns across 8 bases. CDR1 and CDR2 from the germline V gene are WNHNN and SYGVQD (reference sequence). The CDR3 consists of 14 residues. The junction had 5 bases not matched to a gene; V was cut back by 4 bases and J by 7 bases. CDR3 DNA sequence: TGCGCCAGCAGTGGTCCGGGACAGGCTGAAAAACTGTTTTTT. This sequence encodes CASSGPGQAEKLFF.